This is a list of T cell receptor beta chains from one sample in a study of beta chain features in type 1 diabetes. The method was immunoSEQ multiplex PCR; TCRdb's version includes in-frame clones alone and lacks a portion of them. There are a few hundred thousand clones in the sample; about 15% occur only once, and about 0.02% lies in the top ten. Sequenced material: naive CD4+ T cells from blood. Receptors originate from a woman aged 18-29 years in good health. CDR3s include the opening cysteine and the closing phenylalanine or tryptophan. The order of the fields is V gene, J gene, clone size, D gene, CDR3 protein, CDR3 DNA. A D gene is named only where the DNA matches it firmly. Size is stated for part of the rows, as once, few or many counts, or as a class when the clone is expanded.

>TRBV28|TRBJ2-1|NA|TRBD2
CASSTGGSYNEQFF
TGTGCCAGCAGTACGGGGGGCTCCTACAATGAGCAGTTCTTC
>TRBV6-6|TRBJ2-7|few|NA
CASSYSRTRGGEQYF
TGTGCCAGCAGTTACTCGAGGACCCGAGGAGGCGAGCAGTACTTC
>TRBV2|TRBJ2-7|few|NA
CASTAESGELSEQYF
TGTGCCAGCACCGCGGAAAGCGGAGAGCTTTCCGAGCAGTACTTC
>TRBV18|TRBJ2-1|NA|TRBD2
CASSQGLAGANEQFF
TGTGCCAGCTCCCAGGGACTAGCGGGAGCAAATGAGCAGTTCTTC
>TRBV20-1|TRBJ2-4|few|NA
CSGTPGNIQYF
TGCAGTGGGACGCCGGGGAACATTCAGTACTTC
>TRBV15|TRBJ2-5|NA|NA
CATSEVLGSRATQYF
TGTGCCACCAGCGAAGTACTAGGCTCTAGGGCGACCCAGTACTTC
>TRBV5-6|TRBJ2-5|NA|TRBD1
CASSYRQGLGQETQYF
TGTGCCAGCAGCTATCGACAGGGGCTGGGGCAAGAGACCCAGTACTTC
>TRBV21-1|TRBJ2-1|few|NA
CASSTTAGTGSSSEQFF
TGTGCCAGCAGCACCACAGCCGGGACAGGGAGCTCCAGTGAGCAGTTCTTC
>TRBV29-1|TRBJ2-1|few|NA
CSASYDNEQFF
TGCAGCGCTAGTTACGACAATGAGCAGTTCTTC
>TRBV15|TRBJ1-1|few|NA
CATSRGVGPGTEAFF
TGTGCCACCAGCAGAGGGGTAGGGCCGGGAACTGAAGCTTTCTTT
>TRBV28|TRBJ2-2|NA|NA
CASSLAGSTGELFF
TGTGCCAGCAGTTTAGCGGGTTCCACCGGGGAGCTGTTTTTT
>TRBV27|TRBJ2-7|NA|NA
CASSLLRGLGEQYF
TGTGCCAGCAGTTTACTCCGGGGTCTCGGCGAGCAGTACTTC
>TRBV5-6|TRBJ2-7|few|NA
CASSVTGEQYF
TGTGCCAGCAGCGTGACGGGCGAGCAGTACTTC
>TRBV29-1|TRBJ2-7|NA|NA
CSVPSRDSYSEQYF
TGCAGCGTTCCTTCCCGGGACTCTTATTCCGAGCAGTACTTC
>TRBV7-2|TRBJ2-1|few|NA
CASSLTKDYNEQFF
TGTGCCAGCAGCTTAACTAAGGACTACAATGAGCAGTTCTTC
>TRBV4-3|TRBJ1-1|few|NA
CASSQVQERTEAFF
TGCGCCAGCAGCCAAGTCCAGGAGCGGACTGAAGCTTTCTTT
>TRBV18|TRBJ2-5|NA|TRBD2
CASSPIPRPSGRSQETQYF
TGTGCCAGCTCACCCATCCCAAGGCCTAGCGGGAGGTCCCAAGAGACCCAGTACTTC
>TRBV5-4|TRBJ2-7|NA|NA
CASSAQGGNYEQYF
TGTGCCAGCAGCGCTCAGGGGGGAAACTACGAGCAGTACTTC
>TRBV7-8|TRBJ2-3|few|TRBD1
CASRVPGQGIDTQYF
TGTGCCAGCCGAGTACCGGGACAGGGGATAGATACGCAGTATTTT
>TRBV18|TRBJ2-7|NA|NA
CASSPLQGMNEQYF
TGTGCCAGCTCACCCCTCCAGGGTATGAACGAGCAGTACTTC
>TRBV18|TRBJ2-5|NA|NA
CASSQPARETQYF
TGTGCCAGCTCACAACCTGCTAGGGAGACCCAGTACTTC
>TRBV29-1|TRBJ2-7|few|TRBD2
CSVGVRGRAYEQYF
TGCAGCGTTGGAGTCCGAGGGAGGGCATACGAGCAGTACTTC
>TRBV9|TRBJ1-4|NA|NA
CASSFPGEKLFF
TGTGCCAGCAGCTTCCCAGGGGAAAAACTGTTTTTT
>TRBV6-5|TRBJ1-3|NA|NA
CASSPYSGNTIYF
TGTGCCAGCTCACCCTACTCTGGAAACACCATATATTTT
>TRBV27|TRBJ2-5|few|NA
CASSFSRAETQYF
TGTGCCAGCAGTTTTTCCAGGGCTGAGACCCAGTACTTC
>TRBV30|TRBJ2-3|NA|NA
CAWSVAVSTDTQYF
TGTGCCTGGAGTGTGGCCGTGAGCACAGATACGCAGTATTTT
>TRBV4-3|TRBJ1-4|few|NA
CASSQAVTNEKLFF
TGCGCCAGCAGCCAAGCAGTTACTAATGAAAAACTGTTTTTT
>TRBV30|TRBJ1-5|NA|NA
CAWSVLGVAGQPQHF
TGTGCCTGGAGTGTTCTAGGAGTAGCTGGACAGCCCCAGCATTTT
>TRBV7-9|TRBJ2-7|few|NA
CASSLFESSYEQYF
TGTGCCAGCAGCTTATTTGAGAGCTCCTACGAGCAGTACTTC
>TRBV5-1|TRBJ2-3|NA|TRBD1
CASSLPRGQGPDTQYF
TGCGCCAGCAGCTTACCCCGCGGACAGGGGCCAGATACGCAGTATTTT
>TRBV28|TRBJ2-2|few|NA
CASSKVAYTGELFF
TGTGCCAGCAGTAAAGTGGCATACACCGGGGAGCTGTTTTTT
>TRBV7-9|TRBJ2-7|few|TRBD2
CASSPRGSGGINHEQYF
TGTGCCAGCAGCCCCAGGGGTAGCGGGGGAATTAACCACGAGCAGTACTTC
>TRBV9|TRBJ1-1|NA|NA
CASSVSGGRRIEAFF
TGTGCCAGCAGCGTATCTGGAGGGCGGCGCATTGAAGCTTTCTTT
>TRBV6-1|TRBJ1-5|few|NA
CASSVVGNQPQHF
TGTGCCAGCAGTGTAGTCGGCAATCAGCCCCAGCATTTT
>TRBV27|TRBJ2-5|few|TRBD1
CASSAWTGGQETQYF
TGTGCCAGCAGTGCCTGGACAGGGGGCCAAGAGACCCAGTACTTC
>TRBV5-6|TRBJ2-1|few|TRBD2
CASALLAGGYNEQFF
TGTGCCAGCGCCCTGCTAGCGGGAGGTTACAATGAGCAGTTCTTC
>TRBV12-5|TRBJ2-1|NA|TRBD2
CASGPLAGSYNEQFF
TGTGCTAGTGGTCCTTTAGCGGGATCCTACAATGAGCAGTTCTTC
>TRBV5-4|TRBJ2-7|few|TRBD2
CASSLGLAPYEQYF
TGTGCCAGCAGCTTGGGACTAGCTCCCTACGAGCAGTACTTC
>TRBV11-3|TRBJ2-1|NA|NA
CASSFSGYAYNEQFF
TGTGCCAGCAGCTTTAGCGGCTACGCCTACAATGAGCAGTTCTTC
>TRBV5-4|TRBJ2-7|few|TRBD2
CASSFAGGTGEQYF
TGTGCCAGCAGCTTCGCGGGAGGAACGGGTGAGCAGTACTTC
>TRBV7-8|TRBJ2-3|few|NA
CASSLVSDTQYF
TGTGCCAGCAGCTTAGTTAGCGATACGCAGTATTTT
>TRBV15|TRBJ2-3|NA|TRBD2
CATSRGKGGSTDTQYF
TGTGCCACCAGCAGAGGGAAGGGCGGGAGTACAGATACGCAGTATTTT
>TRBV7-2|TRBJ1-3|few|NA
CASSQQGGSGNTIYF
TGTGCCAGCAGCCAACAGGGCGGCTCTGGAAACACCATATATTTT
>TRBV4-1|TRBJ2-7|few|TRBD2
CASSQDKPGLAGGRYEQYF
TGCGCCAGCAGCCAAGACAAGCCGGGACTAGCGGGAGGGAGGTACGAGCAGTACTTC
>TRBV4-2|TRBJ2-7|few|NA
CASSPDYYEQYF
TGTGCCAGCAGTCCCGACTACTACGAGCAGTACTTC
>TRBV30|TRBJ1-1|few|NA
CALKLIGQTEAFF
TGTGCCTTGAAACTTATCGGACAGACTGAAGCTTTCTTT
>TRBV27|TRBJ2-1|few|TRBD2
CASTSGLLYNEQFF
TGTGCCAGCACTTCGGGACTACTCTACAATGAGCAGTTCTTC
>TRBV28|TRBJ2-7|few|TRBD1
CASSSGTGFGEQYF
TGTGCCAGCAGTTCGGGGACAGGATTTGGGGAGCAGTACTTC
>TRBV5-1|TRBJ1-1|few|NA
CASSLEVQGNTEAFF
TGCGCCAGCAGCTTGGAGGTCCAGGGCAACACTGAAGCTTTCTTT
>TRBV30|TRBJ1-4|NA|NA
CAWSVGQVRGEKLFF
TGTGCCTGGAGTGTGGGTCAGGTCCGGGGTGAAAAACTGTTTTTT
>TRBV30|TRBJ2-7|few|NA
CAQQAGPTYEQYF
TGTGCCCAGCAGGCGGGTCCCACCTACGAGCAGTACTTC
>TRBV28|TRBJ2-5|NA|TRBD2
CASRASGSFAETQYF
TGTGCCAGCAGGGCAAGCGGGAGCTTCGCAGAGACCCAGTACTTC
>TRBV5-1|TRBJ1-2|few|TRBD1
CASSRTGDYGYTF
TGCGCCAGCAGTCGTACAGGGGACTATGGCTACACCTTC
>TRBV5-1|TRBJ2-1|NA|TRBD2
CASSLVPREGQPEQFF
TGCGCCAGCAGCTTGGTCCCGCGGGAGGGCCAACCTGAGCAGTTCTTC
>TRBV6-5|TRBJ2-1|few|NA
CASRTNNEQFF
TGTGCCAGCAGGACAAACAATGAGCAGTTCTTC